Listed below are T cell receptor beta chains from one sample, sequenced in a study of T cells after yellow fever vaccination. TCRdb ran MiXCR on the 5' RACE reads and lists one entry per CDR3 protein. This sample carries 550,000 to 750,000 distinct CDR3 sequences, about 13% of them seen once, and the ten largest clones take 11% to 15%. The sample in question was PBMCs, obtained on the day of the yellow fever booster vaccination. All receptors derive from a man under 40 who received the YFV17D yellow fever vaccine. Each CDR3 is given with its conserved first and last residue. The D gene is left open where the match is weak. Rows give clone size only sometimes, using once, few, many, or a class for an expanded clone.

V: TRBV19; D: TRBD1; size: -; CDR3: CASSRTGSPLYNEQFF
V: TRBV6-5; D: -; size: -; CDR3: CASSLRRSTDTQYF
V: TRBV30; D: TRBD1; size: few; CDR3: CAFTSGGGSNQPQHF
V: TRBV12-3/TRBV12-4; D: TRBD2; size: -; CDR3: CASKRGREGRETQYF
V: TRBV30; D: -; size: many; CDR3: CAWRGWYDEQYF
V: TRBV20-1; D: -; size: few; CDR3: CCASRSRGTSHNEQFF
V: TRBV9; D: TRBD1; size: few; CDR3: CASSVTGGDYGYTF
V: TRBV27; D: TRBD1; size: few; CDR3: CASARQGASQPQHF
V: TRBV5-8; D: TRBD2; size: few; CDR3: CASSFGPAGLGIYEQYF
V: TRBV3-1; D: TRBD2; size: -; CDR3: CASSQVAGGPYEQYF
V: TRBV18; D: -; size: -; CDR3: CASSPTAGSNQPQHF
V: TRBV28; D: TRBD2; size: few; CDR3: CASSLPGSGRANEQFF
V: TRBV6-4; D: TRBD2; size: many; CDR3: CASSELAGGLTGELFF
V: TRBV25-1; D: -; size: few; CDR3: CASSWIDTQYF
V: TRBV15; D: -; size: -; CDR3: CATSDGVETQYF
V: TRBV10-3; D: TRBD2; size: few; CDR3: CAVSTSGRLTGLIF
V: TRBV2; D: TRBD2; size: few; CDR3: CASSTTASGSPETQYF
V: TRBV12-3/TRBV12-4; D: -; size: -; CDR3: CASSLTLLGSHTGELFF
V: TRBV27; D: TRBD2; size: -; CDR3: CASSPGGLVHYEQYF
V: TRBV4-3; D: -; size: -; CDR3: CASSQEVSTRYNEQFF
V: TRBV20-1; D: TRBD2; size: few; CDR3: CSARLAGVYNEQFF
V: TRBV28; D: -; size: -; CDR3: CASSRLKQETQYF
V: TRBV6-2/TRBV6-3; D: TRBD2; size: few; CDR3: CASSPEFFREGSSYNEQFF
V: TRBV7-2; D: -; size: few; CDR3: CASSLRGRGDEQYF
V: TRBV19; D: TRBD2; size: few; CDR3: CASRAGLNEQFF
V: TRBV27; D: -; size: -; CDR3: CASSRMSPDTQYF
V: TRBV12-3/TRBV12-4; D: -; size: few; CDR3: CASSWGGVNTEAFF
V: TRBV7-3; D: -; size: -; CDR3: CASSLNTGSDTQYF